The 11 T cell receptor beta chains presented below share a single source sample, sequenced in a study of OX40 agonist ivuxolimab in advanced cancers. Repertoires were generated with immunoSEQ multiplex PCR, while TCRdb's copy carries only in-frame clones and drops some. The data hold some 70,000 clones, with 80% observed a single time. Sample: CD4+ or CD8+ T cells sorted from blood, taken in a trial of the OX40 agonist ivuxolimab. All receptors come from an adult with an advanced solid tumor such as melanoma, head and neck, liver or kidney cancer.

In this sample, this clone turned up once. The chain has TRBV6-6 and TRBJ1-2, with D maybe TRBD1 (5 bases). Trimming removed 1 base at V and 7 bases at J, with 10 bases between. The CDR3 has 13 residues. Germline V lookup: CDR1 MNHNY, CDR2 SVGAGI (reference sequence). In nucleotides, the CDR3 is TGTGCCAGCAGTTACTGGGGGGGTCGTGGCTACACCTTC. Translated, it gives CASSYWGGRGYTF.

J is TRBJ1-4 and V is TRBV28, with D tentatively TRBD1 (6 bases). This CDR3 has 14 amino acids. V was pared by 3 bases and J by 8 bases, with 13 bases between. Per germline, CDR1 MDHEN and CDR2 SYDVKM. The DNA of the CDR3 is TGTGCCAGCAGTTTGGGGGAGGGGGGAGAAAAACTGTTTTTT. Protein sequence: CASSLGEGGEKLFF.

The chain joins TRBV9 to TRBJ1-4; 7 bases agree with TRBD1. The CDR3 has 15 residues. Germline V gene data show CDR1 as SGDLS and CDR2 as YYNGEE. With V trimmed by 3 bases and J by 7 bases, 9 bases remained unmatched. Here the CDR3 reads CASSETGTAAEKLFF. In DNA, the CDR3 is TGTGCCAGCAGCGAAACCGGGACAGCCGCTGAAAAACTGTTTTTT.

The chain employs TRBV7-2 and TRBJ1-5, with D tentatively TRBD1 (5 bases). This CDR3 is built from 16 residues. Trimming left V 5 bases short and J 4 bases short, with 18 bases between. Germline V gene sequence: CDR1 SGHTA, CDR2 FQGNSA. The CDR3 spells CASSPGWGGGNQPQHF. For the CDR3, the DNA is TGTGCCAGCAGCCCAGGATGGGGGGGTGGGAATCAGCCCCAGCATTTT.

This clone was counted between two and nine times. J is TRBJ2-5 and V is TRBV5-1; D gene unclear. Deletions cut 2 bases from V and 2 bases from J, with 1 base between. Germline V gives CDR1 SGHRS, CDR2 YFSETQ. There are 11 residues in the CDR3. CDR3 sequence reads: CASSFQETQYF. The DNA of the CDR3 is TGCGCCAGCAGCTTTCAAGAGACCCAGTACTTC.

The chain is built from TRBV6-5 and TRBJ2-7; 8 nucleotides line up with TRBD1. Germline CDR1 is MNHEY and CDR2 is SVGAGI. The CDR3 loop spans 13 amino acids. The V gene end was trimmed by 10 bases and the J gene end by 5 bases; junction bases not matched to a gene: 10. CDR3 DNA sequence: TGTGCCACCTACTCGACAGGGGTCCACGAGCAGTACTTC. This codes for CATYSTGVHEQYF.

The rearrangement uses TRBV15 and TRBJ1-1; 7 positions agree with TRBD1. CDR1 and CDR2 from the germline V gene are LNHNV and YYDKDF (reference sequence). This CDR3 has 14 residues. V lost 0 bases and J lost 5; bases outside the gene matches: 3. This chain's CDR3 is CATSRDLQGTEAFF. The CDR3 DNA follows: TGTGCCACCAGCAGAGATTTACAGGGGACTGAAGCTTTCTTT.

The chain recombines TRBV5-1 with TRBJ2-7; weak D call: TRBD2 (6 bases). The V and J ends lost 1 base and 3 bases respectively, with 11 bases between them. Germline-derived CDR1 and CDR2 are SGHRS and YFSETQ. The CDR3 extends over 14 amino acids. CDR3 amino acids: CASSLTSSNYEQYF. Here the CDR3 DNA reads TGCGCCAGCAGCTTGACTAGCAGTAACTACGAGCAGTACTTC.

This clone was picked up a small number of times. This chain links TRBV30 with TRBJ1-2, with 8 bases matching TRBD1. Germline values: CDR1 GTSNPN, CDR2 SVGIG (reference sequence). This CDR3 region has 13 residues. Germline trimming cut 2 bases from V and 8 bases from J; bases unmatched to any gene: 7. In DNA, the CDR3 is TGTGCCTGGAGTTGGAGGCAGGGGGCCGGCTACACCTTC. Protein product: CAWSWRQGAGYTF.

V is TRBV30 and J is TRBJ1-6; weak D call: TRBD1 (6 bases). V was clipped by 5 bases and J by 7 bases, with 15 bases between them. Germline assignment: CDR1 GTSNPN and CDR2 SVGIG (reference sequence). This CDR3 has 14 residues. The chain's CDR3 is CAWDRTAGNSPLHF. DNA of the CDR3: TGTGCCTGGGACAGGACAGCCGGAAATTCACCCCTCCACTTT.

The V gene is TRBV5-6, the J gene TRBJ2-3, with 7 bases fitting TRBD2. Germline loops: CDR1 SGHDT, CDR2 YYEEEE. Losses at the gene ends were 2 bases for V and 2 bases for J; bases not matched to a gene: 5. This CDR3 is built from 15 residues. The CDR3 is CASSLGGTITDTQYF. DNA of the CDR3: TGTGCCAGCAGCTTAGGAGGGACTATCACAGATACGCAGTATTTT.